This TCR beta chain comes out of a study of cytomegalovirus exposure and HLA in healthy donors. This clone turned up a few times. Sequencing used immunoSEQ multiplex PCR; TCRdb keeps in-frame clones, though not all of them. The sample carries 200,000 to 300,000 clones, approximately 84% recorded once. Input material: PBMCs. This receptor was identified in a woman in her twenties or thirties in good health and CMV-seropositive.

CDR3 sequence: CASASGESYNEQFF. The CDR3 nucleotides are TGTGCCAGCGCCTCAGGGGAATCCTACAATGAGCAGTTCTTC. The chain uses TRBV28 and TRBJ2-1; TRBD1 is a possible D gene (6 bases). V gave up 8 bases and J gave up 1 base, with 12 bases separating them. CDR1 is MDHEN and CDR2 is SYDVKM in the germline V gene. The CDR3 has 14 residues.